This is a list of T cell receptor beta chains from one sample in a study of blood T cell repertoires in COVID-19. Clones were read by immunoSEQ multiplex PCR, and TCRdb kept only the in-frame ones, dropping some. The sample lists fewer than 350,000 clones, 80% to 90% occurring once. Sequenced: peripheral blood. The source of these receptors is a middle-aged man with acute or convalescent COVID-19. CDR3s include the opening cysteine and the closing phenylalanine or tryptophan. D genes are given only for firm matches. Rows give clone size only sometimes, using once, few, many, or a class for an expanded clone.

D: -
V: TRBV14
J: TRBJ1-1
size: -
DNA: TGTGCCAGCAGCCTCAACCAGGCGAACACTGAAGCTTTCTTT
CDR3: CASSLNQANTEAFF

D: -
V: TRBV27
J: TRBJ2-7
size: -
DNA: TGTGCCAGCAGTTTGGCCTTGGCGGGCTACGAGCAGTACTTC
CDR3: CASSLALAGYEQYF

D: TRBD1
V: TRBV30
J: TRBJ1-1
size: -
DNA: TGTGCCCTTGGGACAGGGCGGGACACTGAAGCTTTCTTT
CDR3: CALGTGRDTEAFF

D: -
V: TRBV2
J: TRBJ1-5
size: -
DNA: TGTGCCAGCAGCGATAAAAACAGGAATCAGCCCCAGCATTTT
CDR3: CASSDKNRNQPQHF

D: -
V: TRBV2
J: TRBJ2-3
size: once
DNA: TGTGCCAGCACGGACTATCCTCCCGGTGCGCAGTATTTT
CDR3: CASTDYPPGAQYF

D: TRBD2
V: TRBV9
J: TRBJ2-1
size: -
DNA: TGTGCCAGCAGCCCCAATCCGGGACTAGCGGATTACAATGAGCAGTTCTTC
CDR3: CASSPNPGLADYNEQFF

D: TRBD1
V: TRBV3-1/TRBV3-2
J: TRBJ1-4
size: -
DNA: TGTGCCAGCAGCCAAGATCTGGGACAGGAAGGCGAAAAACTGTTTTTT
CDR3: CASSQDLGQEGEKLFF

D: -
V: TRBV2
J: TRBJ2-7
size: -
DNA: TGTGCCAGCAGCCTGACCGGGACTGCCTTAGGGGACGAGCAGTACTTC
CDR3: CASSLTGTALGDEQYF

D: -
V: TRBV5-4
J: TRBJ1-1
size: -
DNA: TGTGCCAGCAGCCTACCAAAGGGAGAGTATACTGAAGCTTTCTTT
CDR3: CASSLPKGEYTEAFF

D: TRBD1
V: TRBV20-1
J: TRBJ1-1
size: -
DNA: TGCAGTGCTAGTCAGACAGGGGGTAGAGGAACTTTCTTT
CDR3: CSASQTGGRGTFF

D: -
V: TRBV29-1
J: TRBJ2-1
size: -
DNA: TGCAGCGTTGAAATCTCAGGTAATGAGCAGTTCTTC
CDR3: CSVEISGNEQFF

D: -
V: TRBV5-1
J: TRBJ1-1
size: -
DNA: TGCGCCAGCAGCTTGGCTAATACTAACACTGAAGCTTTCTTT
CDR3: CASSLANTNTEAFF

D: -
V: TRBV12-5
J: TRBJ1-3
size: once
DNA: TGTGCTAGTGGTTTGTATGGGGGGGGAGAGACTGGAAACACCATATATTTT
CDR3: CASGLYGGGETGNTIYF

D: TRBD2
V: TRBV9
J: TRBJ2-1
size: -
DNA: TGTGCCAGCAGCTACGGACCCCAGCGGGGCGAGCAGTTCTTC
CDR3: CASSYGPQRGEQFF

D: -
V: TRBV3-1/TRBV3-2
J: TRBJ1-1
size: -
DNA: TGTGCCAGCAGCCAGCGGAACACTGAAGCTTTCTTT
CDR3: CASSQRNTEAFF

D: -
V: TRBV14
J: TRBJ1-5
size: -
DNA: TGTGCCAGCAGCCTTTCGTTAAATCAGCCCCAGCATTTT
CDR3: CASSLSLNQPQHF

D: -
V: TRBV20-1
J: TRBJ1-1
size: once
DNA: TGCAGTTTGCAGGGAAGCACTGAAGCTTTCTTT
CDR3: CSLQGSTEAFF

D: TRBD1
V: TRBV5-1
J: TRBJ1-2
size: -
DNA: TGCGCCAGCAGGAGGGACAGCGCTAACTATGGCTACACCTTC
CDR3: CASRRDSANYGYTF

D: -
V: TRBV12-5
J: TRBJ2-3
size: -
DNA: TGTGCTAGTGGCCTTAACAGGGTAGATACGCAGTATTTT
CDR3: CASGLNRVDTQYF

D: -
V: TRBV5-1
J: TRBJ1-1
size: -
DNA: TGCGCCAGCAGCTTGACCGGTGCTCGTACTGAAGCTTTCTTT
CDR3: CASSLTGARTEAFF

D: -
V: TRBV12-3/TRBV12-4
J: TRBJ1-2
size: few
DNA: TGTGCCTCTGGGGGGAACCCCTATGGCTACACCTTC
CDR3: CASGGNPYGYTF

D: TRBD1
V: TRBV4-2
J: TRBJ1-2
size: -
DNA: TGTGCCAGCAGCCAAGGGGCCGGACAGGCCGTCTATGGCTACACCTTC
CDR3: CASSQGAGQAVYGYTF

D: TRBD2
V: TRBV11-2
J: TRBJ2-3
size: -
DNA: TGTGCCAGCAGCTTAGTAGGTCCGGGACTAATCACAGATACGCAGTATTTT
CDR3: CASSLVGPGLITDTQYF

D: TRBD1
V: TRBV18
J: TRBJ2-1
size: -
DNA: TGTGCCAGCTCAAAGGGACAGGACAATGAGCAGTTCTTC
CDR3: CASSKGQDNEQFF

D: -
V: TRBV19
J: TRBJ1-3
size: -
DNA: TGTGCCAGTAAATCCTTCTGGAGCCCCTCTGGAAACACCATATATTTT
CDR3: CASKSFWSPSGNTIYF

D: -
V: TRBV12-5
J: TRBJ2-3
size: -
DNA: TGTGCTAGTGGTTTGTTCAGGGCGATAGATACGCAGTATTTT
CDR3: CASGLFRAIDTQYF

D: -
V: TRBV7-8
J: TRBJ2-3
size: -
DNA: TGTGCCAGCAGCCTTGGACAGCTTACATTTAGCACAGATACGCAGTATTTT
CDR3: CASSLGQLTFSTDTQYF

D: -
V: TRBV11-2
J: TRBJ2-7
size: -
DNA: TGTGCCAGCAGCCCCCTCTCAGGGGTCTACGAGCAGTACTTC
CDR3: CASSPLSGVYEQYF

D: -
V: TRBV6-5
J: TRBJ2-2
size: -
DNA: TGTGCCAGCAGGGCAGTGAACACCGGGGAGCTGTTTTTT
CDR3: CASRAVNTGELFF

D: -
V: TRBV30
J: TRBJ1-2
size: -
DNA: TGTGCCTGGAGGGAACAGGGCTATGGCTACACCTTC
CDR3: CAWREQGYGYTF

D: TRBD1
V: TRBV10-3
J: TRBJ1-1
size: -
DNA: TGTGCCATCAGTAACTCTCCCGGGACAGGTAACACTGAAGCTTTCTTT
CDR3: CAISNSPGTGNTEAFF

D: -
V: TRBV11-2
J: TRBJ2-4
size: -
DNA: TGTGCCAGCAGCTTATCCCGCGGGCGAGCCAAAAACATTCAGTACTTC
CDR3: CASSLSRGRAKNIQYF

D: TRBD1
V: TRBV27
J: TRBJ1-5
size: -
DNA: TGTGCCAGCAGTTTTCGGACAGGGGTACAGCCCCAGCATTTT
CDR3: CASSFRTGVQPQHF

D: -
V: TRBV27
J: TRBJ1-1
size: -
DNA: TGTGCCAGCAGTTCCCTCACTGAAGCTTTCTTT
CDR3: CASSSLTEAFF

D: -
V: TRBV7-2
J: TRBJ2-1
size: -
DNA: TGTGCCAGCAGCTTGACGGGGGATATTTCCTACAATGAGCAGTTCTTC
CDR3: CASSLTGDISYNEQFF

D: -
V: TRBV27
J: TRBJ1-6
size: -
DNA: TGTGCCAGCAGTTTTTCAGGGCTAATGAGCTCCTATAATTCACCCCTCCACTTT
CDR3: CASSFSGLMSSYNSPLHF

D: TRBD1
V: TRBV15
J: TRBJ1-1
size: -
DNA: TGTGCCACCAACGCAGGGGGCCATGAAGCTTTCTTT
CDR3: CATNAGGHEAFF

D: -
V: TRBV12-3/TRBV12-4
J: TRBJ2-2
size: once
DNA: TGTGCCAGCAAACAGAACACCGGGGAGCTGTTTTTT
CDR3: CASKQNTGELFF

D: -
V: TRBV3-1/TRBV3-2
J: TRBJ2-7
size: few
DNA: TGTGCCAGCAGCCAACCCGGGACAATCTCCTACGAGCAGTACTTC
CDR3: CASSQPGTISYEQYF

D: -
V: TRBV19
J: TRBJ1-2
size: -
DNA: TGTGCCAGTAGTACGAGACAGGTACACTACACCTTC
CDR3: CASSTRQVHYTF

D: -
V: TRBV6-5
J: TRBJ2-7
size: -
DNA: TGTGCCAGCAGTTACTCTCAAATTTACGAGCAGTACTTC
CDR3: CASSYSQIYEQYF

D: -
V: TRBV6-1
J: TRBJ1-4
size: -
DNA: TGTGCCAGCAGTGAATCGGGGGGGCGCAATGAAAAACTGTTTTTT
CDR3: CASSESGGRNEKLFF